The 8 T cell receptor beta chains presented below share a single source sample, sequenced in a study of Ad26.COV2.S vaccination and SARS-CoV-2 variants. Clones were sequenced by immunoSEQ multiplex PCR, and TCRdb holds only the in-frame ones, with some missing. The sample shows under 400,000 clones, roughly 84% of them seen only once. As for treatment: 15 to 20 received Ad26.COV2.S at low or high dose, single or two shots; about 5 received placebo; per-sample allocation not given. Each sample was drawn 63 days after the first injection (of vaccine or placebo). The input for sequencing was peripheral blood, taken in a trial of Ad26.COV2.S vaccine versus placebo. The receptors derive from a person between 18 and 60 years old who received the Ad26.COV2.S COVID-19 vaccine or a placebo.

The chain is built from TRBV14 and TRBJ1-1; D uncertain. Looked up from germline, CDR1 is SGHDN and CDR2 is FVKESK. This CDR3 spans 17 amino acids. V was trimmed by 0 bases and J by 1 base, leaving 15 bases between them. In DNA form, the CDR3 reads TGTGCCAGCAGCCAAGATGGAAGATCCACTACGAACACTGAAGCTTTCTTT. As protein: CASSQDGRSTTNTEAFF.

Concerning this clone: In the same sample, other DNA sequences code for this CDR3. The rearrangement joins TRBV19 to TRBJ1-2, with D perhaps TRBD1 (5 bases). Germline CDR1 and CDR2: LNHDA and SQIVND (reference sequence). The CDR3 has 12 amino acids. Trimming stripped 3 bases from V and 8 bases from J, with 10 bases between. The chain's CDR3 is CASSIQGGGYTF. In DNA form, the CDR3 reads TGTGCCAGTAGTATTCAGGGTGGAGGCTACACCTTC.

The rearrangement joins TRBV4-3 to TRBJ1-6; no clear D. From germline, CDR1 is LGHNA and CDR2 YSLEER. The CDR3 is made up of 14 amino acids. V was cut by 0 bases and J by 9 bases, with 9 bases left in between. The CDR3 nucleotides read TGCGCCAGCAGCCAAGAGAGGGTAATTTCACCCCTCCACTTT. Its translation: CASSQERVISPLHF.

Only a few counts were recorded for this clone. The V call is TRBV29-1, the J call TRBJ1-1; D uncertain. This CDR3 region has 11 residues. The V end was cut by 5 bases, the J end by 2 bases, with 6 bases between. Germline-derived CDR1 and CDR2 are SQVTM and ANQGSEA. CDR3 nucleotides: TGCAGCGTTTCAAGTAACACTGAAGCTTTCTTT. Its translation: CSVSSNTEAFF. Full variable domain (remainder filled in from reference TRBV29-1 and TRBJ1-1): SAVISQKPSRDICQRGTSLTIQCQVDSQVTMMFWYRQQPGQSLTLIATANQGSEATYESGFVIDKFPISRPNLTFSTLTVSNMSPEDSSIYLCSVSSNTEAFFGQGTRLTVV.

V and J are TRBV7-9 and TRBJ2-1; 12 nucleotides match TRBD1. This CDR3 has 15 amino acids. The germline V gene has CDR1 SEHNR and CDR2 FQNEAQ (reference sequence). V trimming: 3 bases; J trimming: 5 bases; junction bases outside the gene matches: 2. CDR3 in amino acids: CASSLGQGAHNEQFF. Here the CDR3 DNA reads TGTGCCAGCAGCTTGGGACAGGGGGCCCACAATGAGCAGTTCTTC.

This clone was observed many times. The CDR3 reads CASSSQGNSGNTIYF. For the CDR3, the DNA is TGTGCCAGCAGCTCACAGGGAAACTCTGGAAACACCATATATTTT. The chain links TRBV7-3 to TRBJ1-3; D perhaps matches TRBD1 (6 bases). Germline V gene data show CDR1 as SGHTA and CDR2 as FQGTGA. The CDR3 is 15 amino acids. Between the trimmed V and J ends, which lost 4 bases and 0 bases, there was a span of 10 bases.

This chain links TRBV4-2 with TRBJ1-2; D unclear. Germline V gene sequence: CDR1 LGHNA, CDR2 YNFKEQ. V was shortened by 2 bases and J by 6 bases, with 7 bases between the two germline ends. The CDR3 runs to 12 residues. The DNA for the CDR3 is TGTGCCAGCAGCCAATCGGACGATGGCTACACCTTC. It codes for CASSQSDDGYTF.

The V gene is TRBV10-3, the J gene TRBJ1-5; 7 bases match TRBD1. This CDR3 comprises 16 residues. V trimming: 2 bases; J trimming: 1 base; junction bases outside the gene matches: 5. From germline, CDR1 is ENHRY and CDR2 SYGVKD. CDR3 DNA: TGTGCCATCAGTGAGAGGTCAGGGGGAAGCAATCAGCCCCAGCATTTT. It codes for CAISERSGGSNQPQHF.